A single sample gave rise to the 25 T cell receptor beta chains below, sequenced in a study of T cell responses to AZD1222 COVID-19 vaccine. Profiled with immunoSEQ multiplex PCR; TCRdb holds only in-frame clones, not every one. The sample shows about 180,000 clones, 80% to 95% of them seen only once. Sequences were derived from peripheral blood, sampled 28 days after the second AZD1222 dose. The receptors come from an adult who received the AZD1222 COVID-19 vaccine.

V usage is TRBV18 and J usage is TRBJ2-5; a weak D match, TRBD2 (6 bases). The CDR3 extends over 14 amino acids. CDR1 is KGHSH and CDR2 is LQKENI in the germline V gene. Trimming shortened V by 4 bases and J by 2 bases, and 11 bases separated the two germline ends. As DNA, the CDR3 is TGTGCCAGCTCACTCCTCGGGGGACAAGAGACCCAGTACTTC. Translated, it gives CASSLLGGQETQYF.

This chain connects TRBV19 to TRBJ2-2, with D perhaps TRBD1 or TRBD2 (5 bases each). The germline V and J ends were trimmed by 8 bases and 6 bases, with 13 bases remaining between them. The CDR3 has 13 amino acids. Germline CDR1 reads LNHDA; CDR2 reads SQIVND (reference sequence). The CDR3 bases are TGTGCCAGTGGGACGGTGGGGGCCGGGGAGCTGTTTTTT. Its protein product is CASGTVGAGELFF.

The gene calls are TRBV10-1 and TRBJ2-1; 12 nucleotides align to TRBD2. The junction had 6 bases not matched to a gene; V was cut back by 0 bases and J by 15 bases. The CDR3 loop spans 14 amino acids. CDR1 and CDR2 (germline): WNHNN, SYGVQD (reference sequence). The CDR3 bases are TGCGCCAGCAGTGAGTCTCTAGCGGGAGGGCCCGGGTTCTTC. Protein product: CASSESLAGGPGFF.

The chain links TRBV5-1 to TRBJ1-1, with D possibly being TRBD1 (5 bases). Germline CDR1 reads SGHRS; CDR2 reads YFSETQ. Trimming pared 3 bases from V and 0 bases from J, leaving 15 bases between. The CDR3 loop spans 16 amino acids. The CDR3 region is CASSSGTAPMNTEAFF. CDR3 coding DNA: TGCGCCAGCAGCTCGGGGACGGCCCCCATGAACACTGAAGCTTTCTTT.

The chain combines TRBV7-9 with TRBJ1-1; no clear D. The V end lost 2 bases, the J end lost 8 bases, and 9 bases lay between the germline ends. The CDR3 is 12 amino acids. CDR1 and CDR2 from the germline V gene are SEHNR and FQNEAQ (reference sequence). CDR3 sequence reads: CASSLRTGEAFF. The CDR3 DNA reads TGTGCCAGCAGCTTAAGGACGGGGGAAGCTTTCTTT.

This clone was counted once. The rearrangement uses TRBV27 and TRBJ2-1; TRBD2 matches 11 bases. Germline trimming cut 6 bases from V and 0 bases from J; bases unmatched to any gene: 7. The CDR3 loop spans 17 amino acids. Germline values: CDR1 MNHEY, CDR2 SMNVEV (reference sequence). The CDR3 protein is CASRGLAGGPSYNEQFF. In nucleotides, the CDR3 is TGTGCCAGCAGGGGCCTAGCGGGAGGACCCTCCTACAATGAGCAGTTCTTC.

The gene calls are TRBV10-3 and TRBJ2-2; D is unclear. The CDR3 consists of 14 residues. V shed 6 bases and J shed 6 bases, with 14 bases lying between them. CDR1 and CDR2 (germline): ENHRY, SYGVKD. CDR3 DNA: TGTGCCATCAGCCCTTCCCGCGGCCCCGGGGAGCTGTTTTTT. Amino acids: CAISPSRGPGELFF.

Concerning this clone: One junction end disagrees with the germline gene, perhaps due to a read error. The chain is built from TRBV2 and TRBJ1-5; a possible D gene is TRBD1 (5 bases). This CDR3 is built from 14 residues. Germline V gene lookup returns CDR1 SNHLY and CDR2 FYNNEI. The CDR3: CASREGWGGQPQHF. CDR3 sequence (DNA): TGTGCCAGCAGAGAAGGTTGGGGGGGTCAGCCCCAGCATTTT.

Of note for this clone: The junction differs from germline at one of its ends, possibly a read error. The chain recombines TRBV30 with TRBJ2-7; D may be TRBD1 (6 bases). CDR3 size: 11 residues. CDR1 is GTSNPN and CDR2 is SVGIG in the germline V gene (reference sequence). CDR3 loop: CAWSFGTRKDF. The CDR3 coding sequence is TGTGCCTGGAGTTTTGGGACAAGAAAGGACTTC.

The rearrangement uses TRBV19 and TRBJ2-1; 8 positions match TRBD1. The CDR3 length is 16 residues. Germline V lookup: CDR1 LNHDA, CDR2 SQIVND (reference sequence). Trimming took 9 bases from V and 7 from J; bases not matched to a gene: 17. DNA for the CDR3: TGTGCCAGGGGGTTCAATCCCAGGGGGCGGGAAAATGAGCAGTTCTTC. Amino acids: CARGFNPRGRENEQFF.

The chain uses TRBV7-2 and TRBJ1-6, with D unclear. This CDR3 contains 15 residues. Trimming removed 1 base at V and 9 bases at J, with 13 bases between. Per the germline V gene, CDR1 is SGHTA and CDR2 is FQGNSA. Written as DNA, the CDR3 is TGTGCCAGCAGCTTAGTACCGGGCAGGAGTTCACCCCTCCACTTT. This gives the protein CASSLVPGRSSPLHF. The full variable domain, in which reference TRBV7-2 and TRBJ1-6 provide the parts outside the CDR3, is GAGVSQSPSNKVTEKGKDVELRCDPISGHTALYWYRQSLGQGLEFLIYFQGNSAPDKSGLPSDRFSAERTGGSVSTLTIQRTQQEDSAVYLCASSLVPGRSSPLHFGNGTRLTVT.

This clone was counted once. V gene TRBV19 combines with J gene TRBJ1-1; D possibly corresponds to TRBD1 (6 bases). This CDR3 is built from 13 residues. The germline V gene has CDR1 LNHDA and CDR2 SQIVND (reference sequence). V dropped 5 bases and J dropped 5 bases, with 12 bases sitting between them. The CDR3 DNA reads as TGTGCCAGTAGTCTCGGACAGCAAACTGAAGCTTTCTTT. This encodes CASSLGQQTEAFF.

The chain has TRBV2 and TRBJ1-1; D possibly corresponds to TRBD1 (6 bases). V was cut by 8 bases and J by 4 bases, with 11 bases left in between. CDR3 length: 12 amino acids. Germline CDR1 is SNHLY and CDR2 is FYNNEI. The CDR3 nucleotides read TGTGCCAGCTGGGGGCTTTCCACTGAAGCTTTCTTT. It translates to CASWGLSTEAFF.

The rearrangement links TRBV4-2 to TRBJ1-2, with 9 bases aligning to TRBD1. Germline lookup yields CDR1 LGHNA and CDR2 YNFKEQ. CDR3 length equals 15 residues. Unmatched junction bases numbered 6, after V lost 1 base and J lost 6 bases. The CDR3 DNA follows: TGTGCCAGCAGCCAAGGCTACAGGGGGCGGGATGGCTACACCTTC. Residues: CASSQGYRGRDGYTF.

The chain has TRBV5-1 and TRBJ1-1; TRBD1 matches 11 bases. V was clipped by 4 bases and J by 2 bases; unmatched bases: 7. CDR1 SGHRS and CDR2 YFSETQ come from the germline V gene. The CDR3 loop spans 16 amino acids. The CDR3 DNA is TGCGCCAGCAGCCCTCGGACAGGGGGCCCCAACACTGAAGCTTTCTTT. It translates to CASSPRTGGPNTEAFF.

V usage is TRBV3-1 (or the pseudogene TRBV3-2) and J usage is TRBJ1-1; D gene ambiguous. Trimming stripped 0 bases from V and 0 bases from J, with 14 bases between. The CDR3 has 17 amino acids. The germline gives CDR1 LGHDT, CDR2 YNNKEL (reference sequence). This CDR3 is CASSQDLGVVVNTEAFF. The CDR3 DNA reads TGTGCCAGCAGCCAAGATTTGGGTGTTGTAGTGAACACTGAAGCTTTCTTT.

The rearrangement uses TRBV3-1 (or the pseudogene TRBV3-2) and TRBJ2-3, with TRBD2 identical over 12 bases. The CDR3 runs to 18 residues. With 0 bases clipped from V and 3 bases from J, the junction kept 7 bases outside the gene matches. CDR1 LGHDT and CDR2 YNNKEL come from the germline V gene (reference sequence). CDR3 amino acids: CASSQEREGLAGTDTQYF. The CDR3 region has the DNA TGTGCCAGCAGCCAAGAAAGGGAAGGACTAGCGGGGACAGATACGCAGTATTTT.

The V gene is TRBV19, the J gene TRBJ1-5; 12 bases agree with TRBD1. The trim removed 6 bases at V and 2 bases at J, leaving 11 bases unmatched. In germline, CDR1 is LNHDA, CDR2 SQIVND (reference sequence). The length of the CDR3 is 18 residues. CDR3 DNA sequence: TGTGCCAGTAGCTACCCGGGACAGGGGGCGGTTGGCAATCAGCCCCAGCATTTT. Its protein is CASSYPGQGAVGNQPQHF.

V gene TRBV7-9 combines with J gene TRBJ1-5; possible D gene TRBD1, 5 bases. Trimming cost V 4 bases and J 3 bases, with 22 bases left between them. This CDR3 contains 18 residues. Germline loops: CDR1 SEHNR, CDR2 FQNEAQ (reference sequence). The DNA of the CDR3 is TGTGCCAGCAGCTCCTCGGGGGGAGGGAATAGGCACAATCAGCCCCAGCATTTT. Its translation: CASSSSGGGNRHNQPQHF.

The DNA of the CDR3 is TGTGCCAGCAGCAAAGGGACTAGCGGGGGGGTTAATGAGCAGTTCTTC. Amino acids: CASSKGTSGGVNEQFF. The chain combines TRBV11-2 with TRBJ2-1; 16 nucleotides line up with TRBD2. Germline V CDR1 and CDR2: SGHAT, FQNNGV. This CDR3 is 16 amino acids long. Trimming cost V 5 bases and J 7 bases; bases outside gene matches: 5.

The CDR3 sequence is CASSPEDREGEKLFF. The CDR3 region has the DNA TGTGCCAGCAGCCCCGAGGACAGGGAAGGTGAAAAACTGTTTTTT. J is TRBJ1-4 and V is TRBV3-1 (or the pseudogene TRBV3-2); 8 bases are a match to TRBD1. J lost 7 bases, V lost 4 bases, and 8 bases had no gene match. In germline, CDR1 is LGHDT, CDR2 YNNKEL (reference sequence). The CDR3 is made up of 15 amino acids.

J is TRBJ1-2 and V is TRBV2; D unclear. The CDR3 covers 15 residues. V was cut by 7 bases and J by 1 base, with 16 bases left in between. CDR1 and CDR2 (germline): SNHLY, FYNNEI. CDR3 DNA sequence: TGTGCCAGCACCAGAGGGCAGGCCCTTAACTATGGCTACACCTTC. Translated, it gives CASTRGQALNYGYTF. The variable domain in full, with the rest retrieved from reference TRBV2 and TRBJ1-2, is EPEVTQTPSHQVTQMGQEVILRCVPISNHLYFYWYRQILGQKVEFLVSFYNNEISEKSEIFDDQFSVERPDGSNFTLKIRSTKLEDSAMYFCASTRGQALNYGYTFGSGTRLTVV.

The J gene is TRBJ1-2, the V gene TRBV3-1 (or the pseudogene TRBV3-2), with 7 bases matching TRBD1. V gave up 0 bases and J gave up 4 bases; unmatched junction bases: 8. CDR3 length equals 16 residues. Per germline, CDR1 LGHDT and CDR2 YNNKEL (reference sequence). The CDR3 region has the DNA TGTGCCAGCAGCCAAGAGGGTTGGCAGGGGGTCTATGGCTACACCTTC. It codes for CASSQEGWQGVYGYTF.

The chain links TRBV2 to TRBJ1-6; no firm D call. CDR3 length: 14 amino acids. Trimming took off 4 bases at V and 8 bases at J, with 12 bases between the two ends. Germline V CDR1 and CDR2: SNHLY, FYNNEI. CDR3 in amino acids: CASSVIEGYSPLHF. CDR3 in DNA: TGTGCCAGCAGTGTTATTGAAGGGTATTCACCCCTCCACTTT.

This clone was counted between two and nine times. V and J are TRBV28 and TRBJ1-5; D not resolved. The germline CDR1 and CDR2 sequences are MDHEN and SYDVKM. Trimming removed 6 bases from V and 5 bases from J, with 17 bases in between. The CDR3 is made up of 15 amino acids. The CDR3 region has the DNA TGTGCCAGCAGCCTAAACAGCGACGGGGATCAGCCCCAGCATTTT. As protein: CASSLNSDGDQPQHF.